Each of the 3 T cell receptor beta chains below was sequenced from the same sample in a study of graft-versus-host responses after intestinal transplantation. Some clones are missing from TCRdb's copy, which holds only in-frame ones; the method was immunoSEQ multiplex PCR. The data show 80,000 or so clones, roughly 90% seen once. The source was PBMCs, collected 98 days after intestinal transplantation. The receptors were gathered from a human patient who received an intestinal transplant, so some T cells may come from the graft donor.

V usage is TRBV2 and J usage is TRBJ1-3; D is possibly TRBD1 (6 bases). The CDR3 extends over 13 amino acids. CDR1 SNHLY and CDR2 FYNNEI come from the germline V gene. V was cut by 6 bases and J by 3 bases, with 9 bases left in between. The CDR3 reads CASRGRGGNTIYF. Here the CDR3 DNA reads TGTGCCAGCAGGGGCAGGGGTGGAAACACCATATATTTT.

This CDR3 is CASTGGAGRYEQYF. CDR3 coding DNA: TGTGCCAGCACTGGCGGAGCGGGAAGGTACGAGCAGTACTTC. The V and J genes are TRBV6-6 and TRBJ2-7, with 7 bases matching TRBD2. The trim removed 7 bases at V and 4 bases at J, leaving 10 bases unmatched. The CDR3 is made up of 14 amino acids. Germline V gives CDR1 MNHNY, CDR2 SVGAGI (reference sequence).

The chain links TRBV18 to TRBJ2-7, with no clear D. CDR1 and CDR2 from the germline V gene are KGHSH and LQKENI. The V gene lost 0 bases and the J gene lost 0 bases, with 6 bases spanning the gap. This CDR3 has 14 residues. The CDR3 loop reads CASSPPSLSYEQYF. The CDR3, as DNA: TGTGCCAGCTCACCACCTTCCCTCTCCTACGAGCAGTACTTC.